Below are 7 T cell receptor beta chains sequenced from a single sample in a study of T cell responses to AZD1222 COVID-19 vaccine. Data came from immunoSEQ multiplex PCR; TCRdb stores just in-frame clones and leaves some out. The sample lists 110,000 or so clones, approximately 83% occurring once. This specimen consisted of peripheral blood, obtained on day 0 of AZD1222 vaccination. Receptors originate from an adult in good health.

Turning to this clone: The same CDR3 arises from other DNA sequences in this sample as well. This sequence joins TRBV30 and TRBJ2-7; 7 nucleotides agree with TRBD2. The J segment lost 3 bases and the V segment lost 0 bases, leaving 2 bases of the junction unmatched. The CDR3 runs 13 residues. The germline V gene encodes CDR1 GTSNPN and CDR2 SVGIG (reference sequence). In DNA form, the CDR3 reads TGTGCCTGGAGTGTCGGGACTAACTACGAGCAGTACTTC. The encoded protein is CAWSVGTNYEQYF.

The chain carries TRBV7-9 and TRBJ1-3; TRBD1 might be the D (5 bases). The CDR3 is 14 amino acids. V shed 5 bases and J shed 1 base, with 9 bases lying between them. In germline, CDR1 is SEHNR, CDR2 FQNEAQ (reference sequence). The CDR3 loop is CASSRQSSGNTIYF. The DNA of the CDR3 is TGTGCCAGCAGCCGACAGTCGTCTGGAAACACCATATATTTT.

V gene TRBV2 combines with J gene TRBJ1-6; 8 positions match TRBD1. V was clipped by 4 bases and J by 0 bases; unmatched bases: 5. Per germline, CDR1 SNHLY and CDR2 FYNNEI. The CDR3 has 17 residues. CDR3 sequence (DNA): TGTGCCAGCAGTGGTCGGACAGGGAGCTCCTATAATTCACCCCTCCACTTT. Protein: CASSGRTGSSYNSPLHF.

J is TRBJ1-4 and V is TRBV25-1, with D unresolved. The length of the CDR3 is 11 residues. Trimming stripped 10 bases from V and 3 bases from J, with 6 bases between. Germline values: CDR1 MGHDK, CDR2 SYGVNS. The CDR3 loop is CAIQANEKLFF. CDR3 coding DNA: TGTGCCATCCAGGCTAATGAAAAACTGTTTTTT.

V and J are TRBV10-3 and TRBJ2-7; 10 bases fit TRBD1. Germline lookup yields CDR1 ENHRY and CDR2 SYGVKD. V shed 5 bases, J shed 6 bases, and the junction held 13 bases outside the gene matches. The CDR3 spans 16 residues. CDR3 residues: CAISPTGGPHSGEQYF. CDR3 DNA: TGTGCCATCAGTCCGACAGGGGGCCCTCATTCGGGCGAGCAGTACTTC.

The genes are TRBV27 and TRBJ2-2; TRBD1 matches at 9 bases. Germline loops: CDR1 MNHEY, CDR2 SMNVEV (reference sequence). CDR3 length equals 18 residues. Losses at the gene ends were 7 bases for V and 0 bases for J; bases not matched to a gene: 12. The CDR3 sequence is CASTPFYRGQTNTGELFF. Here the CDR3 DNA reads TGTGCCAGCACCCCATTTTACAGGGGGCAAACGAACACCGGGGAGCTGTTTTTT.

As concerns this clone: This same CDR3 is encoded by further DNA sequences in the sample. The V call is TRBV5-4, the J call TRBJ2-7, with 9 bases lining up with TRBD1. V lost 2 bases, J lost 0 bases, and 0 bases stayed unmatched. The V gene's germline CDR1 is SGHNT and CDR2 YYREEE (reference sequence). The CDR3 consists of 14 residues. The CDR3 DNA reads as TGTGCCAGCAGCTTACAGGGGGCCTCCTACGAGCAGTACTTC. It is translated as CASSLQGASYEQYF.